A single sample gave rise to the 22 T cell receptor beta chains below, sequenced in a study of Tregs in tolerant kidney transplant recipients. Only in-frame clones appear in the TCRdb table, and some are missing; sequencing was by immunoSEQ multiplex PCR. The table lists 15,000 or so clones. Recipients received nonmyeloablative bone marrow transplants from related graft donors, with transient mixed chimerism. The starting material was CD8+ T cells from blood (PBMCs), obtained 6 months after the transplant. These TCRs come from a human patient who received a combined kidney and bone marrow transplant. Some T cells may possibly be graft donor cells.

The chain's CDR3 is CASSLAGSYTF. The sequenced part of the CDR3 DNA is TGCGCCAGCAGCTTGGCAGGAAGC. This chain joins TRBV5-1 and TRBJ1-2, with no clear D. The CDR3 goes on 3 residues after the read ends, and that part is filled in from the germline J gene. Germline values: CDR1 SGHRS, CDR2 YFSETQ. The CDR3 is made up of 11 amino acids.

As to this clone: The read gets to within 3 residues of the CDR3 end, and the germline J gene fills in the rest. V gene TRBV12-3 or TRBV12-4 combines with J gene TRBJ1-2; no reliable D call. The CDR3 is 17 amino acids. Trimming took 6 bases from V and 3 from J, leaving 23 bases between them. The part of the CDR3 DNA that was read is TGTGCCAGCAGGCCTACCCTCCGCGTCCCGGCGGACTATGGC. Protein: CASRPTLRVPADYG. The complete CDR3 reads CASRPTLRVPADYGYTF.

Of note for this clone: The CDR3 end is not reached by the read, which stops 3 residues before it; the germline J gene fills it in. The genes are TRBV29-1 and TRBJ2-7, with TRBD1 matching over 10 bases. This CDR3 contains 13 residues. CDR1 is SQVTM, CDR2 ANQGSEA, per germline. V lost 4 bases to trimming and J lost 2 bases; unmatched junction nucleotides: 2. Partial CDR3 DNA: TGCAGCGTTGGACAGGGGGCGGCCTACGAG. Encoded protein: CSVGQGAAYE. The whole CDR3 protein reads CSVGQGAAYEQYF.

Remarks on this clone: The CDR3 extends 3 residues past the end of the read, so its final part is completed from the germline J gene. The rearrangement uses TRBV30 and TRBJ2-2; TRBD1 is a possible D gene (5 bases). Germline CDR1 is GTSNPN and CDR2 is SVGIG (reference sequence). The CDR3 has 12 amino acids. The V end was cut by 4 bases, the J end by 7 bases, with 10 bases between. CDR3 DNA (partial): TGTGCCTGGAAAAGGGGAATCGGGGAG. This gives the protein CAWKRGIGE. The CDR3, in full, reads CAWKRGIGELFF.

As to this clone: The read comes to an end 3 residues before the CDR3 does, leaving the germline J gene to fill in the end. The V call is TRBV5-1, the J call TRBJ2-2; a possible D gene is TRBD2 (5 bases). This CDR3 spans 18 amino acids. Trimming stripped 7 bases from V and 3 bases from J, with 25 bases between. Germline V gene data show CDR1 as SGHRS and CDR2 as YFSETQ. The CDR3 region is CASRASPVTSKHTGELFF. The sequenced part of the CDR3 DNA is TGCGCCAGCCGAGCCTCCCCGGTAACTAGTAAGCACACCGGGGAG. Together with reference TRBV5-1 and TRBJ2-2, the CDR3 gives the full variable domain: KAGVTQTPRYLIKTRGQQVTLSCSPISGHRSVSWYQQTPGQGLQFLFEYFSETQRNKGNFPGRFSGRQFSNSRSEMNVSTLELGDSALYLCASRASPVTSKHTGELFFGEGSRLTVL.

Remarks on this clone: The read halts 3 residues ahead of the CDR3 end, with the missing end drawn from the germline J gene. This chain uses TRBV18 with TRBJ1-2; D gene ambiguous. V lost 3 bases and J 3 bases, leaving 20 bases between the germline ends. The CDR3 contains 17 residues. Germline CDR1 reads KGHSH; CDR2 reads LQKENI. CDR3 sequence: CASSPYDPAGSYYGYTF. CDR3 DNA, as far as it was read: TGTGCCAGCTCACCCTACGACCCGGCGGGTTCCTACTATGGC.

Notes on this clone: The read is 3 residues too short to cover the CDR3 end, so that end is filled in from the germline J gene. This chain uses TRBV11-2 with TRBJ2-3; TRBD2 is a possible D gene (5 bases). Germline V gene lookup returns CDR1 SGHAT and CDR2 FQNNGV. This CDR3 contains 12 residues. Here the CDR3 reads CASSLGTAAQYF. CDR3 bases read: TGTGCCAGCAGCTTGGGTACAGCGGCG.

A remark on this clone: The CDR3 end is not reached by the read, which stops 3 residues before it; the germline J gene fills it in. V usage is TRBV14 and J usage is TRBJ2-3, with D possibly being TRBD1 (7 bases). The CDR3 spans 17 residues. Trimming left V 0 bases short and J 5 bases short, with 18 bases between. Germline V gene sequence: CDR1 SGHDN, CDR2 FVKESK. The CDR3 DNA, read in part, is TGTGCCAGCAGCCAAGAGGTCGGCAGGGGGAGGTTAGATACG. The encoded protein is CASSQEVGRGRLDT. The CDR3, in full, reads CASSQEVGRGRLDTQYF. Drawing the rest from reference TRBV14 and TRBJ2-3, the complete variable domain is EAGVTQFPSHSVIEKGQTVTLRCDPISGHDNLYWYRRVMGKEIKFLLHFVKESKQDESGMPNNRFLAERTGGTYSTLKVQPAELEDSGVYFCASSQEVGRGRLDTQYFGPGTRLTVL.

In regard to this clone: The DNA ends 3 residues before the CDR3 does, and the rest of the CDR3 is filled in from the germline J gene. The rearrangement joins TRBV29-1 to TRBJ2-1; D unclear. From germline, CDR1 is SQVTM and CDR2 ANQGSEA. Trimming left V 4 bases short and J 9 bases short, with 22 bases between. This CDR3 spans 15 amino acids. CDR3 DNA, as far as it was read: TGCAGCGTTGTTAGGTCTATGGCGAGAGGCGGTGAG. It translates to CSVVRSMARGGE. The whole CDR3 reads CSVVRSMARGGEQFF.

A word on this clone: Sequencing ends 3 residues short of the CDR3 end; the germline J gene provides the rest. The chain combines TRBV20-1 with TRBJ2-7, with 13 bases fitting TRBD2. CDR3 length: 11 residues. Germline CDR1 is DFQATT and CDR2 is SNEGSKA (reference sequence). This CDR3 is CRGLAGDEQYF. The part of the CDR3 DNA that was read is TGCAGAGGACTAGCGGGAGACGAG.

With regard to this clone: Read coverage stops 3 residues before the CDR3 terminus; the germline J gene supplies the remainder. The rearrangement links TRBV30 to TRBJ1-3; D may be TRBD1 (5 bases). This CDR3 contains 12 residues. Germline CDR1 GTSNPN, CDR2 SVGIG (reference sequence). Trimming shortened V by 0 bases and J by 8 bases, and 8 bases separated the two germline ends. The part of the CDR3 DNA that was read is TGTGCCTGGAGTGTTAGGGGCCACACC. Residues: CAWSVRGHT. The full-length CDR3 reads as CAWSVRGHTIYF.

CDR3 in amino acids: CASSDAGAVNIQYF. The CDR3 bases that were read are TGCGCCAGCAGTGACGCGGGGGCCGTAAACATT. This chain joins TRBV10-1 and TRBJ2-4, with D tentatively TRBD2 (7 bases). From the germline J gene comes the end of the CDR3, since the read stops 3 residues before it. V shed 3 bases and J shed 6 bases, with 12 bases lying between them. The length of the CDR3 is 14 residues. Germline values: CDR1 WNHNN, CDR2 SYGVQD (reference sequence).

Points on this clone: The CDR3 extends 3 residues past the end of the read, so its final part is completed from the germline J gene. The rearrangement joins TRBV2 to TRBJ2-5; 8 bases agree with TRBD1. Trimming at V came to 0 bases and at J to 5 bases, leaving 5 bases not matched to a gene. Looked up from germline, CDR1 is SNHLY and CDR2 is FYNNEI. CDR3 length equals 15 residues. The CDR3 reads CASSEATGVGETQYF. The CDR3 bases that were read are TGTGCCAGCAGTGAAGCGACAGGGGTTGGGGAGACC.

The CDR3: CASSLTGENTEAFF. Incomplete CDR3 DNA: TGTGCCAGTAGTCTTACCGGGGAGAACACTGAA. This chain uses TRBV19 with TRBJ1-1, with D unclear. The read gets to within 3 residues of the CDR3 end, and the germline J gene fills in the rest. The CDR3 spans 14 residues. CDR1 is LNHDA, CDR2 SQIVND, per germline (reference sequence). The V gene lost 5 bases and the J gene lost 1 base, with 11 bases spanning the gap.

About this clone: The CDR3 end lies 3 residues beyond the end of the read and is filled in from the germline J gene. V is TRBV6-2 or TRBV6-3 and J is TRBJ2-1; no clear D. CDR1 is MNHEY, CDR2 SVGEGT, per germline. This CDR3 contains 12 residues. V lost 10 bases to trimming and J lost 6 bases, with 13 bases between them. CDR3 amino acids: CATDSFRNEQFF. The covered CDR3 bases are TGTGCCACCGACTCGTTCCGCAATGAG.

Points on this clone: Read sequence stops 3 residues before the CDR3 end, and the germline J gene provides the missing end. The chain recombines TRBV7-7 with TRBJ2-7; D might be TRBD1 (5 bases). V was shortened by 3 bases and J by 6 bases, with 12 bases between the two germline ends. The CDR3 spans 13 residues. Germline CDR1 SSHAT, CDR2 FNYEAQ (reference sequence). The CDR3 loop reads CASSLSAGREQYF. The part of the CDR3 DNA that was read is TGTGCCAGCAGCTTGTCGGCAGGGCGCGAG.

A word on this clone: Read coverage stops 3 residues before the CDR3 terminus; the germline J gene supplies the remainder. The chain joins TRBV5-1 to TRBJ1-5, with 7 positions matching TRBD1. Per the germline V gene, CDR1 is SGHRS and CDR2 is YFSETQ. This CDR3 is 14 amino acids long. After removal of 0 bases from V and 5 bases from J, the junction contained 2 bases not matched to a gene. Partial CDR3 DNA: TGCGCCAGCAGCTTGGGACAGGGTGATCAGCCC. As protein: CASSLGQGDQP. The full-length CDR3 reads as CASSLGQGDQPQHF.

Points on this clone: The missing CDR3 end, 3 residues past where the read stops, is filled in from the germline J gene. The rearrangement joins TRBV19 to TRBJ1-1; D possibly corresponds to TRBD1 (5 bases). CDR3 length: 11 amino acids. The germline V gene has CDR1 LNHDA and CDR2 SQIVND (reference sequence). V dropped 7 bases and J dropped 6 bases, with 9 bases sitting between them. This chain's CDR3 is CASTAGSEAFF. CDR3 DNA (partial): TGTGCCAGTACAGCAGGGTCTGAA.

With regard to this clone: The CDR3 is cut off 3 residues early in the read; its end comes from the germline J gene. The gene calls are TRBV30 and TRBJ2-2; 11 bases line up with TRBD2. The CDR3 loop spans 16 amino acids. Losses at the gene ends were 1 base for V and 1 base for J; bases not matched to a gene: 2. CDR1 is GTSNPN, CDR2 SVGIG, per germline (reference sequence). The sequenced part of the CDR3 DNA is TGTGCCTGGAGTGATAGCGGGAGGGGGAACACCGGGGAG. This gives the protein CAWSDSGRGNTGE. The CDR3, in full, reads CAWSDSGRGNTGELFF.

A word on this clone: The CDR3 end falls 3 residues outside the read, so it is completed with the germline J gene. This rearrangement joins TRBV5-1 to TRBJ2-2, with D perhaps matching TRBD1 (6 bases). Germline V CDR1 and CDR2: SGHRS, YFSETQ. The CDR3 extends over 17 amino acids. The sequenced part of the CDR3 DNA is TGCGCCAGCAGCTTGGCCGAGGGGGATCCCAATAATTCACCG. Protein sequence: CASSLAEGDPNNSP. The CDR3 as a whole reads CASSLAEGDPNNSPLFF.

The part of the CDR3 DNA that was read is TGCGCCAGCAGTGATACAGGCCTAGGAAACACC. It specifies CASSDTGLGNT. In full, the CDR3 reads CASSDTGLGNTIYF. This sequence joins TRBV10-2 and TRBJ1-3, with D possibly being TRBD1 (5 bases). The CDR3 end lies 3 residues beyond the end of the read and is filled in from the germline J gene. Germline CDR1 reads WSHSY; CDR2 reads SAAADI. Deletions cut 3 bases from V and 4 bases from J, with 10 bases between. CDR3 length: 14 amino acids.

Concerning this clone itself: The sequenced fragment ends 3 residues before the CDR3 boundary, so the rest is inferred from the germline J gene. The chain recombines TRBV4-2 with TRBJ1-6, with TRBD1 as a possible D gene (6 bases). V was shortened by 3 bases and J by 3 bases, with 15 bases between the two germline ends. This CDR3 contains 17 residues. Germline V gene data show CDR1 as LGHNA and CDR2 as YNFKEQ. The covered CDR3 bases are TGTGCCAGCAGCCAGGAGGGGGGGGCCGGCTATAATTCACCC. This codes for CASSQEGGAGYNSP. The whole CDR3 sequence reads CASSQEGGAGYNSPLHF.